This TCR beta chain is drawn from a study of T-cell reconstitution after alpha-beta-depleted transplantation in children. This clonotype was recorded many times. CDR1 and CDR2 from the germline V gene are DFQATT and SNEGSKA (reference sequence). There are 12 residues in the CDR3. V was clipped by 3 bases and J by 1 base, with 3 bases between them. Unique molecular identifiers were used to barcode this TCRbeta library. MiXCR was run by TCRdb on the PCR reads, yielding one entry per CDR3 protein. The sample lists almost 400,000 distinct CDR3 sequences, roughly 20% occurring once. This receptor was identified in a human donor who donated a stem cell graft to a child with acute myeloid leukemia. The input for sequencing was PBMCs from the stem cell graft donor, taken from the stem cell graft. The J gene is TRBJ2-2, the V gene TRBV20-1, with D uncertain. Here the CDR3 DNA reads TGCAGTGCTAGTAAGAACACCGGGGAGCTGTTTTTT. This sequence encodes CSASKNTGELFF.